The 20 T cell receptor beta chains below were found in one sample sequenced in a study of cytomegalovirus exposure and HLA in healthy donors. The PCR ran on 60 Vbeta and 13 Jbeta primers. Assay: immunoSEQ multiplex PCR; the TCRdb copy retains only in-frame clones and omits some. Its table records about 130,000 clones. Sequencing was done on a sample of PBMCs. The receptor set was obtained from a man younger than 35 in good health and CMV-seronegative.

The CDR3 loop is CASSFGSGDQPQHF. As DNA, the CDR3 is TGTGCCAGCAGCTTTGGGTCAGGGGATCAGCCCCAGCATTTT. This chain joins TRBV7-9 and TRBJ1-5, with a possible D match to TRBD1 (6 bases). Deletions cut 3 bases from V and 5 bases from J, with 11 bases between. Germline V gene data show CDR1 as SEHNR and CDR2 as FQNEAQ (reference sequence). The CDR3 spans 14 residues.

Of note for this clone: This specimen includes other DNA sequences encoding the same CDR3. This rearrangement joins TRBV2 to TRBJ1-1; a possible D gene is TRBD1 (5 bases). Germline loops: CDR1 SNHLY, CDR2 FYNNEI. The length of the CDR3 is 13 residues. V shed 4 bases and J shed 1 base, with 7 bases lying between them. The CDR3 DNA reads TGTGCCAGCAGTGGGCAGGGGAACACTGAAGCTTTCTTT. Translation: CASSGQGNTEAFF.

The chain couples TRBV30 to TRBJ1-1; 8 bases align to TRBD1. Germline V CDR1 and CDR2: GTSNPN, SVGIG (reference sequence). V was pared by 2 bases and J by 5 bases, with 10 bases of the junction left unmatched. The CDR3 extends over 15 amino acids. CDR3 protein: CAWSRKSRGRTEAFF. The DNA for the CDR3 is TGTGCCTGGAGTCGTAAAAGCAGGGGGCGAACTGAAGCTTTCTTT.

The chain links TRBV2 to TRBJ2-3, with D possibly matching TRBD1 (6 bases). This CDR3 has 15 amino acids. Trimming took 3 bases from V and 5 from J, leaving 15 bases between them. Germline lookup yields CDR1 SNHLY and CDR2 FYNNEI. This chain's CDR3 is CASSESTGRGDTQYF. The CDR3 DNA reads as TGTGCCAGCAGTGAGTCTACAGGGAGAGGAGATACGCAGTATTTT.

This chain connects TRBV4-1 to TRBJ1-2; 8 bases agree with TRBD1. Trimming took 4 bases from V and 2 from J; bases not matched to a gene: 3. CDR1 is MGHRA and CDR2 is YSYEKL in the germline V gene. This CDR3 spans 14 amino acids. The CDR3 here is CASSPDRGNYGYTF. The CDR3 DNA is TGCGCCAGCAGCCCTGACAGGGGAAACTATGGCTACACCTTC.

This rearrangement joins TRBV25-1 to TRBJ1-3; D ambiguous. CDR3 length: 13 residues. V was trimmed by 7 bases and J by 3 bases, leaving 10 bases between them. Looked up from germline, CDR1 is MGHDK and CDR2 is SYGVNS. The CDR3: CASTEAVGNTIYF. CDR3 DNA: TGTGCCAGCACCGAGGCAGTTGGAAACACCATATATTTT.

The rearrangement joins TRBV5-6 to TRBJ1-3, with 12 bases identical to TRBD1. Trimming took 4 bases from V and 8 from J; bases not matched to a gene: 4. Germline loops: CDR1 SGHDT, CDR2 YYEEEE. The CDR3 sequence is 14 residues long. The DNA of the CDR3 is TGTGCCAGCAGCGTGGGACAGGGGGCATACACCATATATTTT. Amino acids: CASSVGQGAYTIYF.

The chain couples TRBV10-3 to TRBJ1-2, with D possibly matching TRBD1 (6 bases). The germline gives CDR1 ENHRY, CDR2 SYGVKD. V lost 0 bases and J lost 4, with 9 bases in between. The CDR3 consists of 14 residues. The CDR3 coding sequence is TGTGCCATCAGTGAGTCGGGGGACATCTATGGCTACACCTTC. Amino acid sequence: CAISESGDIYGYTF.

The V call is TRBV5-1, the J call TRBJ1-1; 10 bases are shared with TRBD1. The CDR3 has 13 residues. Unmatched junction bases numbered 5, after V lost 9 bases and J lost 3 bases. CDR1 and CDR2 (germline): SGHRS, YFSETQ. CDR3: CATGTGADTEAFF. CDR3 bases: TGCGCCACGGGGACAGGGGCTGACACTGAAGCTTTCTTT.

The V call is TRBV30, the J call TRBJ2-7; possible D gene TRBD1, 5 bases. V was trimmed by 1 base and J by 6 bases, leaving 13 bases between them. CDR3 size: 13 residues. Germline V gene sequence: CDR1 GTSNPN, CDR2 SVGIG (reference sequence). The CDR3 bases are TGTGCCTGGAGTGCCAGGGTTTTAGGCGAGCAGTACTTC. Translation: CAWSARVLGEQYF.

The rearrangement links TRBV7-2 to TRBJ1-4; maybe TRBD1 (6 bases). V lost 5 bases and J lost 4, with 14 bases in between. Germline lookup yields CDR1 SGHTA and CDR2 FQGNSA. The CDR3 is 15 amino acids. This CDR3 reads CASSPMGAINEKLFF. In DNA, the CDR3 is TGTGCCAGCAGCCCGATGGGGGCGATTAATGAAAAACTGTTTTTT.

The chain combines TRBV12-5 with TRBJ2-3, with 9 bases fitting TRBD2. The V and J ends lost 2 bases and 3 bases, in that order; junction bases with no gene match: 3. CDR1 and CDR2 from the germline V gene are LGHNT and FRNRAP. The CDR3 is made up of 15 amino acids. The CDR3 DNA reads TGTGCTAGTGGTTTGTCTAGCGGGGTGACAGATACGCAGTATTTT. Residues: CASGLSSGVTDTQYF. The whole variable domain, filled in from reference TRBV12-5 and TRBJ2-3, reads DARVTQTPRHKVTEMGQEVTMRCQPILGHNTVFWYRQTMMQGLELLAYFRNRAPLDDSGMPKDRFSAEMPDATLATLKIQPSEPRDSAVYFCASGLSSGVTDTQYFGPGTRLTVL.

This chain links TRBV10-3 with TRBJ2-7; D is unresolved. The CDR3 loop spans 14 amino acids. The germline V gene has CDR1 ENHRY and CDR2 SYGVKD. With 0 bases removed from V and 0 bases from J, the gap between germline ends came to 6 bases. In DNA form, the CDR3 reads TGTGCCATCAGTGAGTCAGGAGACTCCTACGAGCAGTACTTC. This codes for CAISESGDSYEQYF.

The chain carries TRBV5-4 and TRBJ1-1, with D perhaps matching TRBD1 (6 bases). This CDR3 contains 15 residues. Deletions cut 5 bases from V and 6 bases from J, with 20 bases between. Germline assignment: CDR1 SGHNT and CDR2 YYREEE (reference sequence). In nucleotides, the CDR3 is TGTGCCAGCAGTTGGGGTCGGACAGAGGGGGCTGAAGCTTTCTTT. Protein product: CASSWGRTEGAEAFF. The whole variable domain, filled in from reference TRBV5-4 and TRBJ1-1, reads ETGVTQSPTHLIKTRGQQVTLRCSSQSGHNTVSWYQQALGQGPQFIFQYYREEENGRGNFPPRFSGLQFPNYSSELNVNALELDDSALYLCASSWGRTEGAEAFFGQGTRLTVV.

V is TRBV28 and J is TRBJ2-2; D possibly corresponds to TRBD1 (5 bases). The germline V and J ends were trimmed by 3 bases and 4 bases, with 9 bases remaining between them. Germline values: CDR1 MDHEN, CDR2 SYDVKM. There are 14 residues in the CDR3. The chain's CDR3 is CASSFLQVTGELFF. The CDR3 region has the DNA TGTGCCAGCAGTTTTCTACAGGTCACCGGGGAGCTGTTTTTT.

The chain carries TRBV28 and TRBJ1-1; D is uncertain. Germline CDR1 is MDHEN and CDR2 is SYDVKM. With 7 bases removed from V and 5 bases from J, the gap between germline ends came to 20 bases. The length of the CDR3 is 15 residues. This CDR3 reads CASTSGGRVVTEAFF. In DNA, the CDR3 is TGTGCCAGCACGTCGGGTGGGCGGGTTGTGACTGAAGCTTTCTTT.

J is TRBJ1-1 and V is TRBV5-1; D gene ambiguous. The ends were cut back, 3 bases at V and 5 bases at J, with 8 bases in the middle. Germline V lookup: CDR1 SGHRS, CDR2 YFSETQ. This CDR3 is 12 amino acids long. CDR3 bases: TGCGCCAGCAGCTCGTCCACTACTGAAGCTTTCTTT. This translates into CASSSSTTEAFF.

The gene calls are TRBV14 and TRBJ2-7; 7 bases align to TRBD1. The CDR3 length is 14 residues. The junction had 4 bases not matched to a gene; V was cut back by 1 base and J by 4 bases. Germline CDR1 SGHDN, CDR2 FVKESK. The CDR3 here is CASSQAGQLYEQYF. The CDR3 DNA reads TGTGCCAGCAGCCAAGCGGGACAGTTATACGAGCAGTACTTC.

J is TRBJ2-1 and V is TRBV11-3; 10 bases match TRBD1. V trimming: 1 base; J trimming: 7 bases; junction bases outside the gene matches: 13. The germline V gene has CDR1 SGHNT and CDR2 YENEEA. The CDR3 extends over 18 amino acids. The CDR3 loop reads CASSLVPFGTGVGNEQFF. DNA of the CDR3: TGTGCCAGCAGCTTAGTCCCTTTTGGGACAGGGGTAGGTAATGAGCAGTTCTTC.

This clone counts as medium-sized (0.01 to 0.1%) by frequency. CDR3: CASRRTGDNTEAFF. The CDR3 DNA follows: TGTGCCAGCAGACGAACAGGGGATAACACTGAAGCTTTCTTT. V gene TRBV6-6 combines with J gene TRBJ1-1; TRBD1 agrees at 7 bases. The junction had 6 bases not matched to a gene; V was cut back by 6 bases and J by 2 bases. Germline loops: CDR1 MNHNY, CDR2 SVGAGI (reference sequence). The CDR3 length is 14 residues.